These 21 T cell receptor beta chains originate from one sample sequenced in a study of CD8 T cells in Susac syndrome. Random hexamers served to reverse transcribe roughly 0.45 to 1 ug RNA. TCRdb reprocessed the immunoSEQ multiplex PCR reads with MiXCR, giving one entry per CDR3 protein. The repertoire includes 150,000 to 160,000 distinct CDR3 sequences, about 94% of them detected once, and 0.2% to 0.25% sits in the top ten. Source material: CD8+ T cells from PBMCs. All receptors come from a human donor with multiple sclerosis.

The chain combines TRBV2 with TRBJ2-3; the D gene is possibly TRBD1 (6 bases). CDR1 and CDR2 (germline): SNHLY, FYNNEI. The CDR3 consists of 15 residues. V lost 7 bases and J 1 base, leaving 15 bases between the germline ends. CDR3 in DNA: TGTGCCAGCAAGACGGAGTCAGGGGGCACAGATACGCAGTATTTT. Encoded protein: CASKTESGGTDTQYF.

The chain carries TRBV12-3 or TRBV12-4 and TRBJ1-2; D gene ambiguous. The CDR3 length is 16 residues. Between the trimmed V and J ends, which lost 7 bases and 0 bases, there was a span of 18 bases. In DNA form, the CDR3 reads TGTGCCAGCACCCCTAGAATAGGCGGAGCTAACTATGGCTACACCTTC. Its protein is CASTPRIGGANYGYTF.

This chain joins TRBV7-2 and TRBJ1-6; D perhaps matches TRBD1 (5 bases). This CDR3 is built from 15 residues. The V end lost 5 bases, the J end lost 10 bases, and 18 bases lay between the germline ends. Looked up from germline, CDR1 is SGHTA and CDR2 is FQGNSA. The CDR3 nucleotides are TGTGCCAGCAGCACACCCAGCGCGGGGGTATCACCCCTCCACTTT. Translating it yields CASSTPSAGVSPLHF.

Written as DNA, the CDR3 is TGTGCCAGCAGCTCCCCCCGGGACAGAATCTACGAGCAGTACTTC. Residues: CASSSPRDRIYEQYF. The gene calls are TRBV7-8 and TRBJ2-7, with 7 bases matching TRBD1. Germline lookup yields CDR1 SGHVS and CDR2 FQNEAQ. CDR3 length equals 15 residues. J gave up 3 bases and V 4 bases, and 9 bases lay outside the gene matches.

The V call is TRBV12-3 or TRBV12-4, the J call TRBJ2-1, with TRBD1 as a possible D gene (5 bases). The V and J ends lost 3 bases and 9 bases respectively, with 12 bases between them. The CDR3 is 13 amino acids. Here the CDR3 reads CASSFRAPAEQFF. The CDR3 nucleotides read TGTGCCAGCAGTTTCAGGGCCCCGGCTGAGCAGTTCTTC.

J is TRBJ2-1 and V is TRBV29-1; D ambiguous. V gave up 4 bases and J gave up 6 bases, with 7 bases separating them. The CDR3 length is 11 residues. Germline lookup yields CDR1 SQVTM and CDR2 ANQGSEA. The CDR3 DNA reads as TGCAGCGTTGTTAGTGGCAATGAGCAGTTCTTC. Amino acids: CSVVSGNEQFF.

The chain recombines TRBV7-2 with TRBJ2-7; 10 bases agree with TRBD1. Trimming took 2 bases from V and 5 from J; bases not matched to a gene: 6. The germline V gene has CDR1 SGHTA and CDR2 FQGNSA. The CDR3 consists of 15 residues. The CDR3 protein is CASSLNGDRGHEQYF. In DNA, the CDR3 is TGTGCCAGCAGCTTAAATGGGGACAGGGGCCACGAGCAGTACTTC.

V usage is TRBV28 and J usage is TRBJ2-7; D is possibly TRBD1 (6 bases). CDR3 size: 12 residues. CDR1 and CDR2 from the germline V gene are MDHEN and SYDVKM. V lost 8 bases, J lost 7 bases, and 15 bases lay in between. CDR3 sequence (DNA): TGTGCCAGCTCCCAAGGGGGAAGAGAGCAGTACTTC. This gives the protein CASSQGGREQYF.

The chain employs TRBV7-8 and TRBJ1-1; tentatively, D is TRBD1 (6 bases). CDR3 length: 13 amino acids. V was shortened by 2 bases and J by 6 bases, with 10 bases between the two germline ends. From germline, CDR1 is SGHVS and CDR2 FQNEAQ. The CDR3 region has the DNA TGTGCCAGCAGCTTACCAGGGGAGGCTGAAGCTTTCTTT. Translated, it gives CASSLPGEAEAFF.

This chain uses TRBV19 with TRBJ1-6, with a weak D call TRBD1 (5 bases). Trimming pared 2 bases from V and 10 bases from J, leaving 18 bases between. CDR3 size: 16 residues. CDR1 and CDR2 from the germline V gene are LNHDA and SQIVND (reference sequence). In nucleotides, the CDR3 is TGTGCCAGTAGTATAACTTCAGGGAGGAGGGAGTCACCCCTCCACTTT. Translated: CASSITSGRRESPLHF.

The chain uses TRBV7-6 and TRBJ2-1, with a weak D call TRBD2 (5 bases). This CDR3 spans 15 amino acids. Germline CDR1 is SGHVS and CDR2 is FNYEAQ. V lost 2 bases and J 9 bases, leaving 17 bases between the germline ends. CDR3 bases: TGTGCCAGCAGCTTAAAAGCGCGGGCCCATAGTGAGCAGTTCTTC. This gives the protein CASSLKARAHSEQFF.

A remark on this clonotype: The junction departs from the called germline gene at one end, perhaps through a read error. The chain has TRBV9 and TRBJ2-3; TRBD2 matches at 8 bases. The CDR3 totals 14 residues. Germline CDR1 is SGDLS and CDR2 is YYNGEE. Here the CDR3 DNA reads TGTGCAAGCAGCCCCGGGGGGGCTTCTGATACGCAGTATTTT. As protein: CASSPGGASDTQYF.

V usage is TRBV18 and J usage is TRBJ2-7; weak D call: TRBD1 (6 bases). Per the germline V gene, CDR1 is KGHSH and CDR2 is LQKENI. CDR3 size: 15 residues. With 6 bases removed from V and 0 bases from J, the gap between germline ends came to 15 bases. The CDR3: CASSVQGTRSYEQYF. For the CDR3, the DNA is TGTGCCAGCTCCGTTCAGGGGACCCGCTCCTACGAGCAGTACTTC.

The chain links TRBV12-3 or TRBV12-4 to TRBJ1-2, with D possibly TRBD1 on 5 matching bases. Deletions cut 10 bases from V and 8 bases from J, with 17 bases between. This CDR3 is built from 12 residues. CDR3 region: CATPQGIGGYTF. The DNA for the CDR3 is TGTGCCACCCCCCAGGGTATTGGGGGCTACACCTTC.

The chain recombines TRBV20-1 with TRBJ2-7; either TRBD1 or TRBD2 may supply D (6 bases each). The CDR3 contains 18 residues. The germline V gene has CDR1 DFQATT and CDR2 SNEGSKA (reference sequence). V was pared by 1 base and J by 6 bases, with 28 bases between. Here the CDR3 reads CSARAHLVGAGVSGEQYF. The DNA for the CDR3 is TGCAGTGCTAGAGCCCACCTTGTAGGGGCAGGGGTTAGCGGCGAGCAGTACTTC.

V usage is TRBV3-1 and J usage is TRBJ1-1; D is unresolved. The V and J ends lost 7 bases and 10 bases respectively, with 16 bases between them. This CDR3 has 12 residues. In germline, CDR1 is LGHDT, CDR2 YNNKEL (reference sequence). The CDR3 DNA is TGTGCCAGCAAGGGTTCGGCTCCCTCAGCTTTCTTT. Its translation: CASKGSAPSAFF.

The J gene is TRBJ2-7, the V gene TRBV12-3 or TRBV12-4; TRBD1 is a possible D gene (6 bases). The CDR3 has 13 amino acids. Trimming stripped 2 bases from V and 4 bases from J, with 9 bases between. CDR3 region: CASSLTQGYEQYF. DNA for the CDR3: TGTGCCAGCAGTTTAACGCAGGGGTACGAGCAGTACTTC.

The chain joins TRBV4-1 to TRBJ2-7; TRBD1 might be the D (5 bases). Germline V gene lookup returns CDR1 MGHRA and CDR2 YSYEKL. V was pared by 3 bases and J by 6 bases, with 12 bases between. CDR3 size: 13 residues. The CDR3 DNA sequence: TGCGCCAGCAGCCAGCAGGGATGGGCCGAGCAGTACTTC. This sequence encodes CASSQQGWAEQYF.

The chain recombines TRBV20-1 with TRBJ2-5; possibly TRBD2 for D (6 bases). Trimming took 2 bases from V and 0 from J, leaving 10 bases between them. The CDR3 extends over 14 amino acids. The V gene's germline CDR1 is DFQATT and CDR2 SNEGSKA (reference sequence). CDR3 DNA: TGCAGTGCTAGAACCGAGCGGGACCAAGAGACCCAGTACTTC. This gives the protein CSARTERDQETQYF.

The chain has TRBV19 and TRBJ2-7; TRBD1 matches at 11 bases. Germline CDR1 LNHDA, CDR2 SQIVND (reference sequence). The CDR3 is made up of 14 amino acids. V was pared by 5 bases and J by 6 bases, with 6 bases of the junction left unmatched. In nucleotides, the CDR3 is TGTGCCAGTAGTCTCGGGACAGGGGGTGTCGAGCAGTACTTC. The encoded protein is CASSLGTGGVEQYF.

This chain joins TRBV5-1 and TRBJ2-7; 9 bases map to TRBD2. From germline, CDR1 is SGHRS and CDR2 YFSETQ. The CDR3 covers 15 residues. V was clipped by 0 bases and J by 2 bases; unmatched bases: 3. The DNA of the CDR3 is TGCGCCAGCAGCTTGGGGCCTAGCGGGGCCTACGAGCAGTACTTC. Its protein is CASSLGPSGAYEQYF.